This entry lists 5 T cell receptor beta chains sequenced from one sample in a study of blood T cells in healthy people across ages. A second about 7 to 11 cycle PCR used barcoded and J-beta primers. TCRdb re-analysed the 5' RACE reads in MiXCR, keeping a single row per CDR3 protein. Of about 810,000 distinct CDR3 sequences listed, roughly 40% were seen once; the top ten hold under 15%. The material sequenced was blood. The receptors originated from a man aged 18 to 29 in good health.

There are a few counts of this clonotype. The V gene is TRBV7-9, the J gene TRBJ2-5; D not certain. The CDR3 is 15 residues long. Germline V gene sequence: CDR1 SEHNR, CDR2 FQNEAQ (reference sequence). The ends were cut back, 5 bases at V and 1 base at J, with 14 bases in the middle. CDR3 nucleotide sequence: TGTGCCAGCAGCCCAGGCCCTGGCCGCCAAGAGACCCAGTACTTC. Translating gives CASSPGPGRQETQYF.

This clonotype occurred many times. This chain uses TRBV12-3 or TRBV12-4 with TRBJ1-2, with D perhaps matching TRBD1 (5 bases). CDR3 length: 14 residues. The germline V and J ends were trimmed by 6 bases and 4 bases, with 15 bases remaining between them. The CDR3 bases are TGTGCCAGCAGCCGCACGACAGATCGCTATGGCTACACCTTC. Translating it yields CASSRTTDRYGYTF.

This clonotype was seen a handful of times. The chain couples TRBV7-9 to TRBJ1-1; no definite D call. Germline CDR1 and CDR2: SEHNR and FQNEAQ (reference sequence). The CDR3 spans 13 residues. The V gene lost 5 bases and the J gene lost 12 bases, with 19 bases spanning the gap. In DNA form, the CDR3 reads TGTGCCAGCAGCGTACTGGCCTTGGGAGAAACTTTCTTT. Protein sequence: CASSVLALGETFF.

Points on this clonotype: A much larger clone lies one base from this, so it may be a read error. The CDR3 bases are TGTGCCAGCAGTCCGGACGGCACGGTTGGCGCAGATACGCAGTATTTT. This gives the protein CASSPDGTVGADTQYF. This sequence joins TRBV12-3 or TRBV12-4 and TRBJ2-3; unclear D gene. V was shortened by 5 bases and J by 4 bases, with 19 bases between the two germline ends. This CDR3 is 16 amino acids long.

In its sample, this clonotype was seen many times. The CDR3 DNA sequence: TGTGCCAGCAGCTTGGGGACAGGGGTATACGAGCAGTACTTC. Protein product: CASSLGTGVYEQYF. The chain recombines TRBV11-1 with TRBJ2-7; 10 bases agree with TRBD1. Germline V gene lookup returns CDR1 SGHAT and CDR2 FQDESV (reference sequence). CDR3 size: 14 residues. The V segment lost 3 bases and the J segment 4 bases; nucleotides outside the gene matches: 3. Together with reference TRBV11-1 and TRBJ2-7, the CDR3 gives the full variable domain: EAEVAQSPRYKITEKSQAVAFWCDPISGHATLYWYRQILGQGPELLVQFQDESVVDDSQLPKDRFSAERLKGVDSTLKIQPAELGDSAMYLCASSLGTGVYEQYFGPGTRLTVT.